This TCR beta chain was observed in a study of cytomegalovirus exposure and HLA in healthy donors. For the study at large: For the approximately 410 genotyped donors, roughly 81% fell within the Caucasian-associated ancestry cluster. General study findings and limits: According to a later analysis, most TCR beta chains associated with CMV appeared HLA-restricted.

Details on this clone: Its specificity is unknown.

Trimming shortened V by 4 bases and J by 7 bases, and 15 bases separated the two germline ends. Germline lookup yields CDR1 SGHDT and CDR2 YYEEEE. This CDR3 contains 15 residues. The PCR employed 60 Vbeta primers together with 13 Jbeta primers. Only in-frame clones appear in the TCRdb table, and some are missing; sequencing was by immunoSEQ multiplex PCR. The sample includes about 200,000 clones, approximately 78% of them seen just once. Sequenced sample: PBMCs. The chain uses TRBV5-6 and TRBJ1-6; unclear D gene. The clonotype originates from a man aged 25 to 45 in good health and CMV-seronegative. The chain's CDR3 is CASSGRRGRNSPLHF. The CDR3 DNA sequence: TGTGCCAGCAGCGGGAGGCGCGGTCGGAATTCACCCCTCCACTTT.